The present entry profiles one T cell receptor (beta chain) with its context. CD8 cells classed as naive were CD45RO-negative and positively selected for CCR7, excluding terminally differentiated effector memory CD45RA+ cells. This CDR3 has 15 amino acids. The germline V gene has CDR1 ENHRY and CDR2 SYGVKD. The junction had 9 bases not matched to a gene; V was cut back by 4 bases and J by 5 bases. The data stem from a study of shared clonotypes between healthy human individuals. Sequenced by immunoSEQ multiplex PCR; TCRdb stores in-frame clones only, minus some. The sample comprises over 2 million clones, about 94% of which are singletons, and 1.1% rests with the top ten.

Sequencing was performed on naive CD8+ T cells sorted from blood. The sequence derives from a man aged 18 to 30 in good health. J is TRBJ2-7 and V is TRBV10-3, with TRBD1 matching 9 bases. CDR3 loop: CAISVGQGVGDEQYF. The CDR3 DNA reads TGTGCCATCAGTGTGGGACAGGGAGTTGGGGACGAGCAGTACTTC.